This T cell receptor beta chain derives from a study of T cells in narcolepsy. Findings and caveats of the study: Blood of same and different patients, but not healthy controls, reportedly held recurring autoreactive clonotypes.

Method: immunoSEQ multiplex PCR; TCRdb's copy keeps in-frame clones and lacks some. This table holds about 20,000 clones, around 86% found once. Comment on this clone: The antigen remains undetermined.

Sequencing was performed on memory (CD45RA-) CD4+ T cells from blood. This receptor was identified in a human donor in good health.

DNA of the CDR3: TGTGCCAGCATGGAGCGGGGGGGCGAAGAGACCCAGTACTTC. It specifies CASMERGGEETQYF. The chain has TRBV6-5 and TRBJ2-5, with 10 bases that match TRBD2. The germline V gene encodes CDR1 MNHEY and CDR2 SVGAGI. The CDR3 spans 14 residues. J was trimmed by 3 bases and V by 7 bases; bases with no gene match: 5.